A single sample is the source of the 14 T cell receptor beta chains below, sequenced in a study of radiation and T cells in renal cell carcinoma. The repertoire was sequenced with immunoSEQ multiplex PCR; TCRdb's copy has only in-frame clones and lacks some. The sample carries 150,000 to 180,000 clones, roughly 90% recorded once. The time point was: blood 2 weeks post-SBRT. Treatment described: 15 Gy SBRT to primary tumor, nephrectomy 4 weeks later. Material: blood, obtained from a patient whose treatment included radiotherapy and nephrectomy. The receptor source for this set is a woman aged 45-65 years with renal cell carcinoma.

This CDR3 reads CASSPSGAGGELFF. CDR3 bases: TGCGCCAGCAGCCCTTCAGGGGCCGGCGGGGAGCTGTTTTTT. The chain has TRBV5-1 and TRBJ2-2, with D perhaps TRBD1 (6 bases). This CDR3 is built from 14 residues. Trimming took off 4 bases at V and 7 bases at J, with 14 bases between the two ends. Germline CDR1 reads SGHRS; CDR2 reads YFSETQ.

V usage is TRBV18 and J usage is TRBJ2-1, with unresolved D. V was cut by 2 bases and J by 2 bases, with 7 bases left in between. There are 14 residues in the CDR3. The germline CDR1 and CDR2 sequences are KGHSH and LQKENI. The CDR3 sequence is CASSPGDTYNEQFF. CDR3 nucleotide sequence: TGTGCCAGCTCACCAGGGGATACCTACAATGAGCAGTTCTTC.

The rearrangement links TRBV29-1 to TRBJ1-2, with a possible D match to TRBD1 (5 bases). V shed 5 bases and J shed 8 bases, with 18 bases lying between them. Germline V CDR1 and CDR2: SQVTM, ANQGSEA. The CDR3 extends over 13 amino acids. The CDR3 bases are TGCAGCGTTTCCGACTCTACCGGGGGGGGCTACACCTTC. This encodes CSVSDSTGGGYTF.

The chain joins TRBV29-1 to TRBJ2-5; 12 nucleotides align to TRBD2. The CDR3 is 15 residues long. Germline CDR1 SQVTM, CDR2 ANQGSEA. V lost 5 bases and J lost 5; bases outside the gene matches: 9. This CDR3 is CSVSSSGGAIETQYF. The CDR3 DNA is TGCAGCGTTTCGTCTAGCGGGGGGGCCATTGAGACCCAGTACTTC.

The chain couples TRBV11-2 to TRBJ2-5; 8 bases agree with TRBD1. CDR3 length: 15 residues. The ends lost 3 bases at V and 2 bases at J; junction bases unmatched: 5. The germline gives CDR1 SGHAT, CDR2 FQNNGV. In DNA, the CDR3 is TGTGCCAGCAGCTTCCCCGGACAGGGACAAGAGACCCAGTACTTC. Translation gives CASSFPGQGQETQYF. The full variable domain, completed using reference TRBV11-2 and TRBJ2-5, is EAGVAQSPRYKIIEKRQSVAFWCNPISGHATLYWYQQILGQGPKLLIQFQNNGVVDDSQLPKDRFSAERLKGVDSTLKIQPAKLEDSAVYLCASSFPGQGQETQYFGPGTRLLVL.

This chain uses TRBV5-1 with TRBJ1-1; no clear D. The ends were cut back, 1 base at V and 2 bases at J, with 12 bases in the middle. The CDR3 totals 15 residues. The germline gives CDR1 SGHRS, CDR2 YFSETQ. The CDR3 region is CASSLSASANTEAFF. DNA for the CDR3: TGCGCCAGCAGCTTGTCGGCATCGGCTAACACTGAAGCTTTCTTT.

CDR3 DNA: TGCGCCAGCAGCTCCTCGGGACAGGCAAACTATGGCTACACCTTC. Translated: CASSSSGQANYGYTF. This chain links TRBV5-1 with TRBJ1-2, with 8 bases matching TRBD1. The CDR3 contains 15 residues. Trimming took 3 bases from V and 2 from J; bases not matched to a gene: 6. CDR1 SGHRS and CDR2 YFSETQ come from the germline V gene.

This clone was detected once. The V and J genes are TRBV6-5 and TRBJ2-5; 7 positions agree with TRBD1. The V segment lost 5 bases and the J segment 4 bases; nucleotides outside the gene matches: 7. The CDR3 sequence is 14 residues long. CDR1 MNHEY and CDR2 SVGAGI come from the germline V gene. CDR3 in DNA: TGTGCCAGCAGTGGGACAGCCTGGGCAGAGACCCAGTACTTC. This gives the protein CASSGTAWAETQYF.

The chain combines TRBV4-1 with TRBJ1-2; unclear D gene. The CDR3 covers 17 residues. The germline CDR1 and CDR2 sequences are MGHRA and YSYEKL. Trimming removed 2 bases at V and 0 bases at J, with 16 bases between. CDR3 DNA: TGCGCCAGCAGCCAACGAGCAGGCGCTGAAGCTAACTATGGCTACACCTTC. Protein: CASSQRAGAEANYGYTF.

The chain uses TRBV14 and TRBJ1-1; D is unclear. The V gene lost 0 bases and the J gene lost 5 bases, with 7 bases spanning the gap. There are 13 residues in the CDR3. Germline assignment: CDR1 SGHDN and CDR2 FVKESK. The CDR3 here is CASSQDRVTEAFF. The CDR3 DNA sequence: TGTGCCAGCAGCCAAGATAGGGTTACTGAAGCTTTCTTT.

J is TRBJ1-1 and V is TRBV25-1; no firm D call. Deletions cut 3 bases from V and 0 bases from J, with 17 bases between. Germline CDR1 MGHDK, CDR2 SYGVNS. This CDR3 is 17 amino acids long. Here the CDR3 reads CASSDSRTVNMNTEAFF. The CDR3 DNA reads as TGTGCCAGCAGTGATTCGAGAACAGTTAATATGAACACTGAAGCTTTCTTT.

The chain links TRBV2 to TRBJ2-7; D unresolved. V was pared by 6 bases and J by 2 bases, with 14 bases between. The germline CDR1 and CDR2 sequences are SNHLY and FYNNEI. This CDR3 is built from 14 residues. As DNA, the CDR3 is TGTGCCAGCAGGGTAGGGCCTCCTACCTACGAGCAGTACTTC. This codes for CASRVGPPTYEQYF.

This clone was counted a few times. This rearrangement joins TRBV6-1 to TRBJ1-1; D might be TRBD1 (6 bases). V lost 10 bases and J lost 1, with 13 bases in between. In germline, CDR1 is MNHNS, CDR2 SASEGT. This CDR3 region has 13 residues. The CDR3 sequence: CATAGTPNTEAFF. CDR3 nucleotides: TGTGCCACCGCCGGGACACCGAACACTGAAGCTTTCTTT.

The chain links TRBV6-5 to TRBJ2-7; TRBD1 matches at 8 bases. Germline V gene data show CDR1 as MNHEY and CDR2 as SVGAGI. After removal of 5 bases from V and 4 bases from J, the junction contained 10 bases not matched to a gene. This CDR3 is built from 15 residues. CDR3: CASSPTQDRAYEQYF. In DNA form, the CDR3 reads TGTGCCAGCAGTCCGACGCAGGACAGGGCTTACGAGCAGTACTTC.